Following are 20 T cell receptor beta chains from one sample sequenced in a study of T cells in women clearing cervical HPV infection. Data came from immunoSEQ multiplex PCR; TCRdb stores just in-frame clones and leaves some out. The sample table includes around 28,000 clones. Source material: blood buffy coat. These receptors originate from a woman between 18 and 70 years old with a cervical HPV16 infection that either progressed to CIN3+ or cleared (not recorded which).

On this clone itself: The sequence runs out 3 residues before the end of the CDR3; the remainder is reconstructed from the germline J gene. The rearrangement uses TRBV5-4 and TRBJ2-3, with D hard to call. CDR1 and CDR2 (germline): SGHNT, YYREEE (reference sequence). This CDR3 spans 14 amino acids. V was cut by 0 bases and J by 6 bases, with 11 bases left in between. CDR3: CASSLAGRVDTQYF. The DNA read from the CDR3 is TGTGCCAGCAGCTTGGCCGGCCGGGTGGATACG.

On this clone itself: The read ends 3 residues early relative to the CDR3; the germline J gene fills the gap. This sequence joins TRBV5-6 and TRBJ2-3; D unresolved. In germline, CDR1 is SGHDT, CDR2 YYEEEE. This CDR3 region has 13 residues. The V end was cut by 4 bases, the J end by 5 bases, with 11 bases between. The DNA read from the CDR3 is TGTGCCAGCAGCGTACGAGGTTTAGATACG. Amino acid sequence: CASSVRGLDT. The whole CDR3 protein is CASSVRGLDTQYF.

For this clone: The CDR3 goes on 3 residues after the read ends, and that part is filled in from the germline J gene. The rearrangement uses TRBV7-9 and TRBJ2-3; 8 bases align to TRBD2. The length of the CDR3 is 14 residues. The junction had 4 bases not matched to a gene; V was cut back by 6 bases and J by 2 bases. Germline CDR1 reads SEHNR; CDR2 reads FQNEAQ (reference sequence). The CDR3 reads CASRRGENTDTQYF. The DNA read from the CDR3 is TGTGCCAGCAGGCGGGGGGAAAACACAGATACG.

Of note for this clone: The read gets to within 3 residues of the CDR3 end, and the germline J gene fills in the rest. The chain couples TRBV18 to TRBJ1-2; weak D call: TRBD1 (5 bases). The CDR3 totals 15 residues. Germline CDR1 KGHSH, CDR2 LQKENI. The CDR3 DNA, read in part, is TGTGCCAGCTCTCTGGGTGAGGGGCATATAGAAGGC. Its protein is CASSLGEGHIEG. The whole CDR3 reads CASSLGEGHIEGYTF.

This clone ranks as medium-sized (0.01 to 0.1%) in terms of frequency. The DNA ends 3 residues before the CDR3 does, and the rest of the CDR3 is filled in from the germline J gene. The chain employs TRBV10-3 and TRBJ1-5; no clear D gene. The CDR3 extends over 13 amino acids. V dropped 2 bases and J dropped 4 bases, with 6 bases sitting between them. Germline V gene lookup returns CDR1 ENHRY and CDR2 SYGVKD. The CDR3 loop is CAISEQVNQPQHF. Incomplete CDR3 DNA: TGTGCCATCAGTGAGCAGGTGAATCAGCCC.

Remarks on this clone: The read terminates 3 residues before the CDR3 end, so the remaining end is supplied by the germline J gene. The chain is built from TRBV18 and TRBJ2-5; D unresolved. Between the trimmed V and J ends, which lost 1 base and 2 bases, there was a span of 8 bases. Germline-derived CDR1 and CDR2 are KGHSH and LQKENI. The CDR3 runs 14 residues. The CDR3 here is CASSPQNKQETQYF. The CDR3 bases that were read are TGTGCCAGCTCACCACAAAACAAACAAGAGACC.

On this clone itself: The read comes to an end 3 residues before the CDR3 does, leaving the germline J gene to fill in the end. The J gene is TRBJ2-3, the V gene TRBV5-4, with 10 bases identical to TRBD1. From germline, CDR1 is SGHNT and CDR2 YYREEE (reference sequence). This CDR3 has 15 residues. The CDR3 reads CASSAGTGANQPQYF. Incomplete CDR3 DNA: TGTGCCAGCAGCGCGGGGACAGGGGCAAATCAGCCG.

Of note for this clone: The read stops 3 residues short of the end of the CDR3; the missing end is completed from the germline J gene. The rearrangement uses TRBV7-6 and TRBJ2-5; no reliable D call. V was cut by 1 base and J by 2 bases, with 5 bases left in between. The CDR3 spans 13 residues. The V gene's germline CDR1 is SGHVS and CDR2 FNYEAQ. The CDR3 DNA, read in part, is TGTGCCAGCAGCTTAGGGCCTCAAGAGACC. Encoded protein: CASSLGPQET. The whole CDR3 protein is CASSLGPQETQYF. Supplemented by reference TRBV7-6 and TRBJ2-5, the full variable domain reads GAGVSQSPRYKVTKRGQDVALRCDPISGHVSLYWYRQALGQGPEFLTYFNYEAQQDKSGLPNDRFSAERPEGSISTLTIQRTEQRDSAMYRCASSLGPQETQYFGPGTRLLVL.

Regarding this clone: The read terminates 3 residues ahead of where the CDR3 ends, so the germline J gene completes it. This chain connects TRBV9 to TRBJ1-2; tentative D call: TRBD1 (6 bases). The length of the CDR3 is 14 residues. The V end lost 0 bases, the J end lost 7 bases, and 13 bases lay between the germline ends. Germline V lookup: CDR1 SGDLS, CDR2 YYNGEE. CDR3 protein: CASSVEGGGCGYTF. The DNA read from the CDR3 is TGTGCCAGCAGCGTAGAGGGTGGGGGCTGTGGC.

As for this clone: The sequenced fragment ends 3 residues before the CDR3 boundary, so the rest is inferred from the germline J gene. V and J are TRBV6-1 and TRBJ1-1; D gene ambiguous. Germline V gene data show CDR1 as MNHNS and CDR2 as SASEGT. The CDR3 has 12 amino acids. V was pared by 2 bases and J by 4 bases, with 5 bases between. The CDR3 bases that were read are TGTGCCAGCAGTGAACAGGCCACTGAA. Its protein is CASSEQATE. The full CDR3 sequence reads CASSEQATEAFF.

Comment on this clone: The missing CDR3 end, 3 residues past where the read stops, is filled in from the germline J gene. The chain employs TRBV2 and TRBJ2-7, with TRBD1 identical over 7 bases. The germline gives CDR1 SNHLY, CDR2 FYNNEI. Losses at the gene ends were 6 bases for V and 1 base for J; bases not matched to a gene: 6. This CDR3 is built from 14 residues. The CDR3 sequence: CASRLGTESYEQYF. The covered CDR3 bases are TGTGCCAGCAGACTGGGGACAGAATCCTACGAG.

Partial CDR3 DNA: TGCGCCAGCAGCTTTCGGGGGGGCAGCTACAATGAG. Protein sequence: CASSFRGGSYNE. The complete CDR3 reads CASSFRGGSYNEQFF. The chain is built from TRBV5-1 and TRBJ2-1; 8 bases fit TRBD2. The CDR3 end lies 3 residues beyond the end of the read and is filled in from the germline J gene. With 2 bases clipped from V and 3 bases from J, the junction kept 4 bases outside the gene matches. The germline V gene encodes CDR1 SGHRS and CDR2 YFSETQ. CDR3 length: 15 residues.

In the case of this clone: Read data end 3 residues before the CDR3 end; the end is taken from the germline J gene. The V gene is TRBV7-3, the J gene TRBJ2-7, with 8 bases lining up with TRBD1. There are 14 residues in the CDR3. The germline CDR1 and CDR2 sequences are SGHTA and FQGTGA. V was clipped by 5 bases and J by 4 bases; unmatched bases: 7. The CDR3 region is CASSPTGTGYEQYF. The CDR3 bases that were read are TGTGCCAGCAGCCCGACCGGGACAGGTTACGAG.

Concerning this clone: The DNA ends 3 residues before the CDR3 does, and the rest of the CDR3 is filled in from the germline J gene. This chain uses TRBV5-4 with TRBJ2-1; no definite D call. The germline V gene has CDR1 SGHNT and CDR2 YYREEE (reference sequence). The CDR3 runs 13 residues. V lost 4 bases and J 4 bases, leaving 9 bases between the germline ends. The CDR3 sequence is CASSKDGYNEQFF. The sequenced CDR3 bases are TGTGCCAGCAGCAAAGACGGGTACAATGAG.

About this clone itself: The CDR3 end is not reached by the read, which stops 3 residues before it; the germline J gene fills it in. The rearrangement uses TRBV20-1 and TRBJ2-7; no definite D call. The V gene lost 6 bases and the J gene lost 0 bases, with 9 bases spanning the gap. This CDR3 contains 12 residues. Per the germline V gene, CDR1 is DFQATT and CDR2 is SNEGSKA (reference sequence). CDR3: CSAQQSSYEQYF. CDR3 bases read: TGCAGTGCACAACAGAGCTCCTACGAG.

On this clone: The CDR3 end is not reached by the read, which stops 3 residues before it; the germline J gene fills it in. This chain connects TRBV19 to TRBJ2-1; 8 positions agree with TRBD1. Losses at the gene ends were 0 bases for V and 1 base for J; bases not matched to a gene: 2. Germline V gene data show CDR1 as LNHDA and CDR2 as SQIVND (reference sequence). The CDR3 totals 16 residues. The CDR3 here is CASSIDTGGSYNEQFF. The CDR3 bases that were read are TGTGCCAGTAGTATAGATACAGGGGGGTCCTACAATGAG.

A word on this clone: The read ends 3 residues early relative to the CDR3; the germline J gene fills the gap. The chain carries TRBV5-5 and TRBJ2-1; D unresolved. The germline V gene encodes CDR1 SGHKS and CDR2 YYEKEE (reference sequence). CDR3 length equals 15 residues. Trimming removed 2 bases from V and 4 bases from J, with 13 bases in between. CDR3 in amino acids: CASSFSRLEYNEQFF. CDR3 bases read: TGTGCCAGCAGCTTCTCTCGACTTGAATACAATGAG. Using reference TRBV5-5 and TRBJ2-1 for the parts outside the CDR3, the full variable domain is DAGVTQSPTHLIKTRGQQVTLRCSPISGHKSVSWYQQVLGQGPQFIFQYYEKEERGRGNFPDRFSARQFPNYSSELNVNALLLGDSALYLCASSFSRLEYNEQFFGPGTRLTVL.

Notes on this clone: The read ends 3 residues before the CDR3 terminus; that terminus is restored from the germline J gene. The V call is TRBV11-1, the J call TRBJ1-2; 10 positions agree with TRBD1. Germline trimming cut 5 bases from V and 7 bases from J; bases unmatched to any gene: 10. In germline, CDR1 is SGHAT, CDR2 FQDESV (reference sequence). The CDR3 sequence is 15 residues long. This CDR3 is CASSLQTGGAGGYTF. Incomplete CDR3 DNA: TGTGCCAGCAGCCTCCAGACAGGGGGCGCAGGTGGC.

Turning to this clone: With the read ending 3 residues before the CDR3 end, the germline J gene is used to fill in that end. The gene calls are TRBV11-2 and TRBJ1-1, with D perhaps TRBD1 (5 bases). The germline V gene encodes CDR1 SGHAT and CDR2 FQNNGV. This CDR3 contains 14 residues. V lost 3 bases, J lost 1 base, and 9 bases lay in between. The CDR3 sequence: CASSFGGGNTEAFF. CDR3 DNA (partial): TGTGCCAGCAGCTTCGGGGGTGGGAACACTGAA. Looking up the rest from reference TRBV11-2 and TRBJ1-1 gives the full variable domain: EAGVAQSPRYKIIEKRQSVAFWCNPISGHATLYWYQQILGQGPKLLIQFQNNGVVDDSQLPKDRFSAERLKGVDSTLKIQPAKLEDSAVYLCASSFGGGNTEAFFGQGTRLTVV.

About this clone itself: A read error may account for a junction end that differs from germline. The read falls 3 residues short of the CDR3 end, and the missing part is taken from the germline J gene. Additional DNA sequences in this sample encode the identical CDR3. The rearrangement links TRBV7-9 to TRBJ1-3; D not resolved. Looked up from germline, CDR1 is SEHNR and CDR2 is FQNEAQ (reference sequence). The CDR3 contains 14 residues. CDR3 bases read: TGTGCCAGCAGCTTTGCAAGGGCCGGAAACACA. Translating it yields CASSFARAGNT. The CDR3 in its entirety is CASSFARAGNTIYF.